The source of this T cell receptor (beta chain) is a study of cytomegalovirus exposure and HLA in healthy donors (dated by TCRdb to the late 2010s). Turning to the overall study: According to an earlier analysis of several hundred of the donors, about 180 million T cells yielded 120 million or so unique TCR beta sequences and about 300 Gb of sequence data. An early release covering 550 to 650 HLA-typed donors comprised approximately 300 gigabases of sequencing data and roughly 86 million unique TCR sequences. Among the roughly 400 genotyped donors, about 83% belonged to the genetic ancestry cluster associated with self-reported Caucasian donors. The study aimed to test whether cataloging public T cell receptors could reveal signatures of past pathogen exposure. The study used immunosequencing to profile the T cell repertoires of around 600 subjects and linked those repertoires to cytomegalovirus serostatus. In addition to the first cohort of 666 subjects, a separate validation cohort of 130 or so different subjects was used. High-throughput TCR immunosequencing, statistical association of individual TCRs with disease status, and machine learning were combined to predict cytomegalovirus infection status. A later analysis re-analyzed previously published TCR beta repertoires from 666 donors and added high-resolution HLA genotyping to study TCR occurrence patterns. In the later analysis, no new phenotypic data were used to find candidate immune exposures; instead, reliance was placed on TCR beta sequences and their occurrence across donors. An earlier analysis of approximately 630 of the donors applied high-throughput TCR beta sequencing to assess whether each TCR beta V gene segment acted as functional or pseudogenic. Donor age, sex, ethnicity and CMV serostatus were compiled together with the repertoire data. A later genetic analysis used genome-wide SNP genotypes for about 60% of the 666 donors, treating that subset as a discovery cohort. All discovery cohort repertoires had been generated using a single sequencing platform. HLA typing covered class I and class II loci at four-digit resolution. The number of donors typed differed by locus, with 629-630 for A, B, C, DRB1 and DQB1, roughly 550 for DQA1, 600 to 610 for DPA1, and approximately 470 for DPB1. Five DR-DQ haplotypes were handled as single units for association and clustering, since linkage in the cohort was strong. Among roughly 400 genotyped donors of the cohort, an average of approximately 240,000 unique TCR beta nucleotide sequences was sequenced per donor, of which about 18% were non-productive. The paper's findings and limits, for the study overall: Sequencing depth was assumed to be roughly uniform across donors in the presence/absence analyses, though that assumption may not hold. In a later genetic analysis, a missense DCLRE1C variant was associated with V-gene and J-gene trimming of TCR beta chains, and the association was replicated in an independent cohort. In a later analysis, HLA-associated TCR beta chains showed more clonal expansion and lower generation probabilities than non-associated chains that were equally common. In both the original and validation cohorts, the classifier was reported to diagnose cytomegalovirus status with high specificity and sensitivity. This cohort had only TCR beta chains sequenced, and the lack of alpha or paired-chain data limited which features could be detected. According to the authors, the approach could potentially be generalized to other disease states and immunological phenotypes. In an earlier analysis of roughly 560 of the donors, most TCR beta V segments were observed in productive rearrangements about 87% or about 30% of the time, broadly matching IMGT annotations. Because counts were too low, some 17 rarely observed V segments, including chromosome 9 orphons, were left out of the earlier analysis of several hundred of the donors. A further reported finding was that TCR beta sequences accurately predicted the HLA-A and HLA-B alleles for most subjects in the first cohort. In a later genetic analysis, fewer N-insertions in productive TCRs were reported among donors in an Asian-associated ancestry cluster than the approximately 670-donor mean. Specific HLA alleles were associated with more than 15,000 TCR beta sequences at a false discovery rate of 0.05 in a later analysis. Most TCR sequences were observed very rarely across donors, whereas some public TCRs were present in many individuals. Some IMGT-functional V segments, including TRBV6-2 and TRBV6-3, could not be distinguished by the 87-base-pair reads and were therefore excluded. A cluster of highly shared sequence variants was judged likely to be a technical artifact of the sequencing pipeline. Because some donors lacked HLA typing at each locus, the association tests relied only on the typed subset. In a later analysis, most CMV-associated TCR beta chains were found to appear HLA-restricted, with HLA associations seemingly driven largely by CMV exposure. In a later analysis, the rate of TCR association differed among HLA loci, with DRB1 alleles having the most associated TCRs and HLA-C alleles having the fewest. The study gave a list of some 150 TCR beta chains associated with cytomegalovirus. According to a later analysis, parvovirus B19, influenza, CMV and Epstein-Barr virus appeared linked to several top co-occurrence clusters. Linkage disequilibrium might explain the correlated functional status among segregating V segments, but an unknown experimental factor could not be excluded. Strong co-occurrence of HLA alleles, especially DR and DQ, made assigning TCR associations to individual alleles difficult. The only immune exposure information available for the cohort was CMV serostatus. In vitro tests confirmed that a few of the cytomegalovirus-associated TCR beta chains recognize cytomegalovirus antigens.

About this clone: The specificity of this receptor is unknown. Base qualities are not recorded, but no much larger clone differs from it by a single base.

To prepare the library, the immunoSEQ multiplex PCR assay was applied. The multiplex PCR relied on a mix of 60 forward primers for TCR Vbeta segments and 13 reverse primers for TCR Jbeta segments. Amplification of the CDR3 region of rearranged TCR beta genes was performed with a multiplex PCR assay on genomic DNA. The Illumina HiSeq System was used to sequence the amplified TCR beta libraries as 87-base-pair reads. Regarding the original processing steps: A later analysis counted tens of millions of unique TCR beta chains across the 666 repertoires, and some 11 million of these chains were shared by at least two donors. To remove PCR and sequencing errors, raw reads were error-corrected and collapsed into unique sequences using a nearest-neighbor algorithm that merged closely related sequences. Alignment of CDR3 sequences to IMGT reference sequences was used to assign V, D and J gene segments. Each retained sequence needed at least a six-nucleotide match to both a V gene segment and a J gene segment. A rearrangement was called productive if the CDR3 had no stop codons and remained in frame with V and J, and every other rearrangement was called non-productive. CDR3 was defined according to IMGT convention as the region running from the second conserved V-encoded cysteine to the conserved J-encoded phenylalanine. The earlier analysis of some 550 of the donors excluded any sequence lacking an unambiguous match to a single V gene segment. In an earlier analysis of roughly 500 of the donors, V segments were called functional above 56.7% productive rearrangements and were called segregating when the between-donor standard deviation exceeded 5%. A statistical classification framework was built to diagnose cytomegalovirus status from the catalog of TCR beta chain sequences. In a later analysis, V and J genes were assigned by comparing TCR nucleotide sequences against IMGT/GENE-DB human TR gene sequences. Using the TCRdist pipeline, a later analysis assigned CDR3 sequences along with most-parsimonious VDJ recombination scenarios. In a later analysis, every TCR beta chain was defined by the combination of its CDR3 amino acid sequence and its V-gene family, and reads without a unique V-gene family were dropped. As a way to deal with suspected cross-contamination and a sequencing artifact, a later analysis dropped 640 or so nucleotide sequences that were highly shared and had low generation probability. In a later analysis, a clonal expansion index was calculated for each public chain from normalized within-repertoire ranks of inferred template counts. In a later analysis, generation probabilities were computed using a VDJ recombination model fitted to out-of-frame rearrangements, and the results were checked against IGoR. A later analysis scored TCR-TCR, TCR-HLA and TCR-CMV co-occurrence with hypergeometric tests, applying a repertoire-size bias correction to TCR pairs. A later analysis estimated false discovery rates by permuting HLA or CMV assignments 20 times. In a later analysis, co-occurring TCRs were grouped using DBSCAN, with TCRdist sequence similarity added in when clustering inside HLA-allele-positive subsets. For co-occurrence clustering, repertoires with fewer than 30,000 or more than 120,000 public chains were excluded, along with roughly 5 repertoires with anomalous nucleotide sharing. Sourced from immuneACCESS, this table was stored by TCRdb with only in-frame sequences that have V and J called. A share of the clones is absent; for the studies checked, an unresolved V gene accounts for under half, and the remainder has no known explanation. V and J calls and clone size come straight from that table; D and trimming were deduced from the DNA. Counted in this sample were approximately 190,000 clones; around 90% of them appeared once. The leading ten clones occupy more than 1% of the sample.

The cohort was made up of about 610 healthy bone marrow donors. Cohort members were all nominally healthy when sampled, although unrecorded immune exposures were likely present. The donor was CMV seronegative and was included in the group of hundreds of seronegative cohort members. Every donor gave a peripheral blood sample, and the peripheral blood mononuclear cells from that sample were used for TCR beta sequencing. Genomic DNA extraction from the blood cell samples was performed with the Qiagen DNeasy Blood Extraction Kit. The CDR3 covers 15 residues, taking in both the cysteine and the phenylalanine. Of the read, only the CDR3 DNA is kept; its 45 bases are in frame from base 1. CDR1 is given as SGDLS and CDR2 as YYNGEE, both from the germline V gene. The V end gives up 4 bases and the J end 7 bases, leaving 9 bases in the junction not matched to a gene.

Recombination connected TRBV9 to TRBJ2-1, with TRBD1 identical over 9 junction bases. Sequenced material: PBMCs. The receptor's source is a boy aged 2-9 years in good health and CMV-seronegative. The DNA sequence is TGTGCCAGCAGCTACGGGACAGGGAATCAAAATGAGCAGTTCTTC. This codes for CASSYGTGNQNEQFF.